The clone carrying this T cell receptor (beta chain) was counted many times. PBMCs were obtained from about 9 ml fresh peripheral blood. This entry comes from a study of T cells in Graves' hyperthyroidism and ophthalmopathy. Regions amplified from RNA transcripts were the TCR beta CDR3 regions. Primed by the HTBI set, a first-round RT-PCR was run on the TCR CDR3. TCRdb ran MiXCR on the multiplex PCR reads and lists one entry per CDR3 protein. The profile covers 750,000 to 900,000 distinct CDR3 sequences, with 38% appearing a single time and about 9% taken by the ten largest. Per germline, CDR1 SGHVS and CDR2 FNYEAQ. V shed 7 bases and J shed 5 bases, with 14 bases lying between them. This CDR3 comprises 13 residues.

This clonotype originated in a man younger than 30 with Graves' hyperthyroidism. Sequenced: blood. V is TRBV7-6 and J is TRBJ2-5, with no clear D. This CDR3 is CASTGPGYETQYF. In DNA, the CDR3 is TGTGCCAGCACCGGCCCCGGATATGAGACCCAGTACTTC.